This TCR beta chain is drawn from a study of T cells in Graves' hyperthyroidism and ophthalmopathy. The source material, RNA transcripts, was used to amplify TCR beta CDR3 regions. HTBI primers were employed in a first-round RT-PCR of the TCR CDR3. Each CDR3 protein is one row after TCRdb ran MiXCR on the multiplex PCR reads. This table holds 300,000 to 500,000 distinct CDR3 sequences, about 15% found once. Patients aged 18 to 65 with hyperthyroidism were newly diagnosed, with duration under 2 months. Germline V gives CDR1 MGHRA, CDR2 YSYEKL. CDR3 size: 14 residues. Trimming shortened V by 1 base and J by 2 bases, and 8 bases separated the two germline ends.

Source material: blood. This receptor was obtained from a woman in her thirties with Graves' hyperthyroidism. The chain has TRBV4-1 and TRBJ1-2; D remains unclear. DNA for the CDR3: TGCGCCAGCAGCCAAGTGGCCGACAACTATGGCTACACCTTC. This encodes CASSQVADNYGYTF.